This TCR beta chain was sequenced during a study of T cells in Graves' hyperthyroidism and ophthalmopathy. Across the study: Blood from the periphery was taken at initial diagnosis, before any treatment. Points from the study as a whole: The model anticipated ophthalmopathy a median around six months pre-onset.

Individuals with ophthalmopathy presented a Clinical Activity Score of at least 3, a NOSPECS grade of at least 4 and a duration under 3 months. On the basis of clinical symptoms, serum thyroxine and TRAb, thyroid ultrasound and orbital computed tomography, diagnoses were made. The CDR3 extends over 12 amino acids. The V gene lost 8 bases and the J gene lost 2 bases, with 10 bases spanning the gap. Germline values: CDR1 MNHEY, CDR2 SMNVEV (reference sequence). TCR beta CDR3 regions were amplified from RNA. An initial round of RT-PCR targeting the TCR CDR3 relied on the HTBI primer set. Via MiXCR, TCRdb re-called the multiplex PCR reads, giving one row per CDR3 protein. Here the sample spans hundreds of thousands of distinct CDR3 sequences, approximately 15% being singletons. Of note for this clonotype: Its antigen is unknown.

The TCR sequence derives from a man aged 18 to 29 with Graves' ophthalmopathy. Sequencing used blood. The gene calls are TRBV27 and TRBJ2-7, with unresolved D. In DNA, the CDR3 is TGTGCCAGCCGTCCAAACACCTACGAGCAGTACTTC. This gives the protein CASRPNTYEQYF.